Below are 19 T cell receptor delta chains sequenced from a single sample in a study of γδ T cells in repeated Plasmodium falciparum infection. Gammadelta T cells were flow-sorted from PBMC into Vgamma9/Vdelta2+ and Vdelta2-negative populations for bulk analysis. TCRdb redid clone calling on the multiplex PCR reads using CATT. Of more than 45,000 delta-chain clones in the sample, approximately 1.5% were seen once. Sequencing was done on a sample of gamma-delta T cells from blood. The receptors originated from a pool of human donors (malaria-infected and uninfected, not separated).

In regard to this clone: Translating this DNA gives a protein that differs at residue 15 from the TCRdb one, which belongs to a much larger clone; a read error is likely, and the protein shown is this translation. The V gene is TRDV1, the J gene TRDJ1, with a possible D match to TRDD3 (5 bases). Trimming removed 2 bases at V and 1 base at J, with 38 bases between. Germline CDR1 TSWWSYY, CDR2 QGS. This CDR3 spans 24 amino acids. The CDR3 loop reads CALGEGEGTVIPVLEIACTDKLIF. CDR3 bases: TGTGCTCTTGGGGAAGGGGAAGGAACGGTCATTCCAGTACTGGAGATTGCCTGCACCGATAAACTCATCTTT.

The table lists this clone with many counts. The sample contains more than one DNA sequence encoding this CDR3. The J gene is TRDJ1, the V gene TRDV1, with D possibly TRDD3 on 6 matching bases. V was cut by 0 bases and J by 1 base, with 21 bases left in between. Looked up from germline, CDR1 is TSWWSYY and CDR2 is QGS. This CDR3 comprises 19 residues. CDR3 sequence: CALGELWPNSGGGTDKLIF. The CDR3 coding sequence is TGTGCTCTTGGGGAACTATGGCCAAATTCGGGGGGAGGCACCGATAAACTCATCTTT.

This clone appeared many times. A far more abundant clone sits one base away, making this likely a read error. The sample carries other DNA sequences with the same CDR3. The chain employs TRDV1 and TRDJ1, with D perhaps TRDD2 or TRDD3 (5 bases each). Germline V gives CDR1 TSWWSYY, CDR2 QGS. The CDR3 is 21 amino acids. The CDR3 coding sequence is TGTGCTCTTGGGGAACTAGAGGAAGTGCCCATGCCCTACTGGTACACCGATAAGCTCATCTTT. Encoded protein: CALGELEEVPMPYWYTDKLIF.

This clone was counted a few times. A far larger clone lies a single base away; this is likely a read error. Other DNA sequences in this sample translate to the same CDR3. No J gene was named, though the V gene is TRDV2. Germline CDR1 and CDR2: GEAIGNYY and EKD. CDR3 length: 14 amino acids. The CDR3 spells CACDTPFVVEVLIF. CDR3 DNA sequence: TGTGCATGTGACACCCCTTTTGTAGTTGAAGTGCTCATCTTT.

As for this clone: The translation of this DNA and the TCRdb protein of a much larger clone differ at residue 13, probably owing to a read error; the protein shown here is translated from the DNA. The CDR3 coding sequence is TGTGCTCTTGGGGAACTTGACCTACTCTGGGGGATCATACCTCCTTTGTCCACCGATAAACTCATCTTT. Translation gives CALGELDLLWGIIPPLSTDKLIF. V usage is TRDV1 and J usage is TRDJ1; 9 bases are a match to TRDD3. Germline trimming cut 0 bases from V and 1 base from J; bases unmatched to any gene: 24. CDR3 length equals 23 residues. The V gene's germline CDR1 is TSWWSYY and CDR2 QGS.

In regard to this clone: It differs at one base from a far larger clone, so likely a read error. This sample also contains other DNA sequences that code for the same CDR3. V gene TRDV1 combines with J gene TRDJ1; 11 bases align to TRDD3. The CDR3 consists of 23 residues. From germline, CDR1 is TSWWSYY and CDR2 QGS. The CDR3 region has the DNA TGTGCTCTCGGGGAACTCAAGATCCTATCGGTACTGGGGGATAGTCTGTACACCGATAAACTCATCTTT. Residues: CALGELKILSVLGDSLYTDKLIF.

In the case of this clone: The TCRdb protein comes from a much larger clone and disagrees with this DNA's translation at residues 5 and 11, likely due to a read error; the protein given here is derived from the DNA. V usage is TRDV1 and J usage is TRDJ1; 10 bases match TRDD3. With 4 bases clipped from V and 5 bases from J, the junction kept 13 bases outside the gene matches. CDR3 size: 17 residues. Germline-derived CDR1 and CDR2 are TSWWSYY and QGS. The CDR3 nucleotides are TGTGCTCTTGGGGGAGGAGTAGGGGGATACGAGAGAGATAAACTCATCTTT. Translation: CALGGGVGGYERDKLIF.

In the case of this clone: This DNA's translation and the protein TCRdb lists, from a much larger clone, do not match at residue 13, likely due to a read error; the protein shown is translated from the DNA. The chain joins TRDV1 to TRDJ1; TRDD3 matches 10 bases. J was trimmed by 3 bases and V by 2 bases; bases with no gene match: 27. CDR1 is TSWWSYY, CDR2 QGS, per germline. The CDR3 consists of 23 residues. The CDR3 here is CALGEKEPYYGEPGDTQADKLIF. As DNA, the CDR3 is TGTGCTCTTGGGGAAAAGGAACCCTACTACGGGGAACCGGGGGATACGCAAGCCGATAAACTCATCTTT.

The table lists this clone with a few counts. Given a far larger clone just one base away, this is likely a sequencing read error. This sample includes further DNA sequences coding for the same CDR3. The chain carries TRDV2 and TRDJ1, with 10 bases lining up with TRDD3. No J gene was available from TCRdb, and it was assigned here by a germline match of the DNA. The CDR3 has 17 amino acids. The V segment lost 7 bases and the J segment 0 bases; nucleotides outside the gene matches: 13. The germline gives CDR1 GEAIGNYY, CDR2 EKD. Here the CDR3 reads CACASLTGGSYTDKLIF. As DNA, the CDR3 is TGTGCCTGCGCTTCCCTTACTGGGGGATCTTACACCGATAAACTCATCTTT.

This clone was counted between two and nine times. The protein in TCRdb stems from a much larger clone and differs at residue 10 from this DNA's translation, likely a read error; here the protein is translated from the DNA. V usage is TRDV2 and J usage is TRDJ1, with a possible D match to TRDD3 (6 bases). Germline matching of the DNA provided the J gene here, since TCRdb leaves it blank. The CDR3 covers 20 residues. Trimming took off 0 bases at V and 0 bases at J, with 25 bases between the two ends. Germline CDR1 and CDR2: GEAIGNYY and EKD. The CDR3 is CACDTVLPGESPQYTDKLIF. The CDR3 DNA sequence: TGTGCCTGTGACACCGTCCTCCCTGGGGAATCCCCTCAGTACACCGATAAACTCATCTTT.

As concerns this clone: Translating this DNA gives a protein that differs at residue 8 from the TCRdb one, which belongs to a much larger clone; a read error is likely, and the protein shown is this translation. The chain combines TRDV2 with TRDJ3; TRDD3 agrees at 8 bases. As TCRdb names no J gene, one was assigned here on the basis of a DNA match to germline. The CDR3 is 21 amino acids. V lost 3 bases to trimming and J lost 0 bases; unmatched junction nucleotides: 15. CDR1 is GEAIGNYY, CDR2 EKD, per germline. CDR3 nucleotide sequence: TGTGCCTGTGACTCGTCCTGTATTGGGGGATTGGTCTCCTGGGACACCCGACAGATGTTTTTC. Its translation is CACDSSCIGGLVSWDTRQMFF.

The sample holds many counts of this clone. The amino acid sequence in TCRdb belongs to a much larger clone and departs from this DNA's translation at residue 13, likely a sequencing read error; the sequence shown is translated from the DNA. This rearrangement joins TRDV1 to TRDJ1; 12 positions match TRDD3. This CDR3 spans 21 amino acids. The junction had 19 bases not matched to a gene; V was cut back by 5 bases and J by 0 bases. Germline lookup yields CDR1 TSWWSYY and CDR2 QGS. The CDR3 is CALGPSYPGGYARSYTDKLIF. CDR3 DNA sequence: TGTGCTCTTGGGCCATCTTACCCTGGGGGATACGCTCGGTCCTACACCGATAAACTCATCTTT.

The sample holds a few counts of this clone. This DNA translates differently at residue 13 from the TCRdb protein, which is that of a much larger clone; a read error is likely, and the protein shown is the DNA's own translation. The V call is TRDV1, the J call TRDJ1; TRDD3 matches at 7 bases. TCRdb leaves out the J gene; it was filled in here by matching the DNA to germline. CDR3 length equals 19 residues. Germline CDR1 is TSWWSYY and CDR2 is QGS. V shed 1 base, J shed 4 bases, and the junction held 18 bases outside the gene matches. For the CDR3, the DNA is TGTGCTCTTGGGGAACATAAGGCGGACTGGGGTGCTTGGGTCGATAAACTCATCTTT. It encodes CALGEHKADWGAWVDKLIF.

A remark on this clone: With only one base between it and a far larger clone, this is likely a read error. The sample carries other DNA sequences with the same CDR3. The chain carries TRDV1 and TRDJ1; tentatively, D is TRDD3 (5 bases). The CDR3 covers 23 residues. The V gene's germline CDR1 is TSWWSYY and CDR2 QGS. The CDR3 spells CALGELDSSYGWWAKPGFDKLIF. Here the CDR3 DNA reads TGTGCCCTTGGGGAACTAGACAGTAGCTACGGATGGTGGGCGAAACCGGGCTTCGATAAACTCATCTTT.

There are many counts of this clone. This DNA's translation differs at residue 11 from TCRdb's protein, which comes from a much larger clone; a read error is likely, and the protein shown is translated from the DNA. The V call is TRDV2, the J call TRDJ1; 8 bases are shared with TRDD3. The J segment lost 1 base and the V segment lost 0 bases, leaving 9 bases of the junction unmatched. Per germline, CDR1 GEAIGNYY and CDR2 EKD. This CDR3 contains 17 residues. Here the CDR3 reads CACDTLARGDSTDKLIF. CDR3 DNA sequence: TGTGCCTGTGACACCCTAGCCCGGGGGGATAGCACCGATAAACTCATCTTT.

This clone was found a few times. This likely stems from a read error, as it lies one base from a far larger clone. Other DNA sequences from this sample encode an identical CDR3 as well. The rearrangement links TRDV1 to TRDJ1; 7 bases are a match to TRDD3. The J gene, not given by TCRdb, was assigned here from a germline match of the nucleotide sequence. Germline V gene data show CDR1 as TSWWSYY and CDR2 as QGS. With 2 bases clipped from V and 0 bases from J, the junction kept 21 bases outside the gene matches. The CDR3 is 21 amino acids. CDR3 sequence (DNA): TGTGCTCTTGGGGAAGTCTTAAACGGACCTTCTGGGGGCTCGTACACCGATAAACTCATCTTT. Protein sequence: CALGEVLNGPSGGSYTDKLIF.

This clone was counted only a few times. This sequence may be a read error, since a much larger clone differs from it by one base. Other DNA sequences within the sample encode an identical CDR3. V usage is TRDV1 and J usage is TRDJ1; 12 bases are shared with TRDD3. Germline CDR1 reads TSWWSYY; CDR2 reads QGS. There are 17 residues in the CDR3. This chain's CDR3 is CALGELLSTLGDTRLIF. The CDR3 nucleotides are TGTGCTCTTGGAGAACTCCTTTCGACCCTGGGGGATACGCGACTCATCTTT.

This clone showed up just a few times. TCRdb has a much larger clone's protein, which differs at residue 10 from the translation of this DNA, likely because of a read error; what is shown is the protein translated from the DNA. This chain uses TRDV1 with TRDJ1, with D perhaps matching TRDD2 or TRDD3 (5 bases each). TCRdb gives no J gene; it was assigned here by matching the DNA to germline. The CDR3 is 19 amino acids. Germline values: CDR1 TSWWSYY, CDR2 QGS. Trimming shortened V by 3 bases and J by 0 bases, and 23 bases separated the two germline ends. CDR3 nucleotides: TGTGCTCTTGGGGACCCAAGTCCCTTCAGGAGGGGGTACACCGATAAACTCATCTTT. Protein sequence: CALGDPSPFRRGYTDKLIF.

Concerning this clone itself: TCRdb lists the protein of a much larger clone for this DNA, which differs at residue 12, so this is likely a read error; the protein given here is translated from the DNA itself. The chain employs TRDV3 and TRDJ1, with D possibly matching TRDD3 (8 bases). CDR3 length equals 20 residues. Trimming took off 2 bases at V and 0 bases at J, with 31 bases between the two ends. The germline V gene encodes CDR1 TVYSNPD and CDR2 GDNSRS (reference sequence). CDR3 protein: CAFGVLPFTGGSLYTDKLIF. As DNA, the CDR3 is TGTGCCTTTGGGGTCCTTCCTTTTACTGGGGGTTCTTTGTACACCGATAAACTCATCTTT.